The source of this T cell receptor beta chain is a study of shared clonotypes between healthy human individuals (TCRdb year 2020). The study in broad terms: The cohort comprised a couple of women and a few men aged 18 to 49 years. For each donor, three plates each were used for CD4 naive and CD4 memory, two plates were used for CD8 naive, and one plate was used for CD8 memory. To estimate repertoire size and how much clonotype sharing occurs between individuals, the study deeply sequenced the blood TCR repertoires of several healthy adults. To increase sequencing depth and limit assay-specific biases, different laboratories used diverse techniques to prepare libraries and sequence TCR repertoires. Between about 0.85 and 9.5 billion PBMCs per donor were obtained by leukapheresis.

V lost 2 bases and J lost 0 bases; the stretch between them is 12 bases long. For CDR1 and CDR2, the germline V gene lists SGDLS and YYNGEE. Spanning cysteine to phenylalanine, the CDR3 consists of 16 amino acids. Only CDR3 DNA remains: 48 bases, in frame from the first base. On this clone: Its antigen is currently not known. The input lacks base qualities; no much larger clone sits a single base away.

Donors were healthy HIV-negative adults with no recently reported acute infections or vaccinations. Every donor was a Caucasian adult living in Nashville, Tennessee, USA. Magnetic negative selection was used to enrich CD4+ T cells, after which naive cells were positively selected on CD45RA and the negative fraction became the memory subset. After blood collection by leukapheresis, PBMCs were isolated using Ficoll-Histopaque density gradient centrifugation and then cryopreserved in the vapor phase of liquid nitrogen. Analytical flow cytometry was used to check the purity and quantity of each magnetically sorted T cell population. Each sorted fraction had its genomic DNA isolated and then quantified by UV absorbance on a Nanodrop 2000c. Paper-wide results and their limitations: Pairwise subsampling led to the expectation that sequencing depth would affect the degree of clonotype sharing among donors. Naive subsets generally had larger estimated clonotype richness than memory subsets did. Sampling was restricted to blood, and TCR repertoires in tissue are likely to differ from TCR repertoires in blood. Across four donors, around 5% of naive CD4, over 3% of naive CD8, 2% to 2.5% of memory CD4, and around 0.4% of memory CD8 clonotypes were shared. Even with the large sequencing depth, rarefaction of the sorted-subset datasets indicated that sequencing was incomplete. Compared with non-shared clonotypes, the clonotypes found in all four sorted-subset donors had higher generation probabilities. The small number of donors limited the genetic and exposure-history diversity represented.

Using the deep immunoSEQ assay, TCR CDR3 regions were amplified from genomic DNA by multiplex PCR. Extracted genomic DNA from each cell subset was spread evenly across all wells of several immunoSEQ 96-well plates, with each plate serving as a replicate. For sorted subsets, about 200 ng genomic DNA, equal to about 30,000 T cell genomes, was loaded into each replicate PCR. Purified libraries were quantified with a Qubit 3.0 fluorometer, sized on a Bioanalyzer 2100, and re-quantified with the KAPA Library Quantification kit. Every immunoSEQ 96-well plate was sequenced on a separate single-read 150-cycle Illumina NextSeq 550 flow cell. In the original analysis: The immunoSEQ output contained only junctional sequences without quality scores, so filtering could not match that applied to full-length reads. To assign V/J genes and CDR3, sequences were annotated using PyIR, a Python wrapper for IgBLAST v1.9, with IMGT germline references. Reads were removed for weak V/J assignments (E-value above 1e-6), missing CDR3, stop codons, out-of-frame junctions, or ambiguous translated residues. V3J clonotypes were defined as sequences sharing the same inferred V gene, J gene, and CDR3 amino acid sequence. The percentage overlap between two repertoires was calculated by dividing the number of shared unique clonotypes by the size of the smaller repertoire. Three approaches were used to assess repertoire richness: RTK rarefaction, the Chao1 estimator, and Recon v2.1 estimates of unobserved clonotypes. OLGA was used to compute generation probabilities for all TCRbeta clonotypes that the gDNA method yielded from a handful of donors. TCRdb limited this immuneACCESS table to in-frame rearrangements with V and J called. A share of clones is missing; checked studies link under half to unresolved V genes, and the rest is unexplained. V and J calls and clone size are those listed in that table; D and trimming were worked out from the DNA. A total of 780,000 or so clones appear in this sample, roughly 72% of them only once. Around 1.8% of the sample is taken by the ten largest.

Sequences were obtained from memory CD4+ T cells sorted from blood. The cell subset or site label of this sample denotes: CD45RA-negative fraction. The V and J segments used are TRBV9 and TRBJ2-4; matching of 6 bases hints at TRBD2 as the D gene. The origin of this receptor is a woman aged 30 to 39 in good health. CDR3 protein: CASSVGTYLAKNIQYF. Here is the DNA: TGTGCCAGCAGCGTCGGGACTTACTTAGCCAAAAACATTCAGTACTTC.